This T cell receptor beta chain comes out of a study of blood T cell repertoires in COVID-19. Study information: COVID-19 samples collected from the United States, Italy and Spain covered acute and convalescent phases.

Methods used by the authors: Counts of nucleated cells, estimated from reference gene primer amplification, were obtained. TCRdb keeps only in-frame clones here, not all; method: immunoSEQ multiplex PCR. The DNA gave D and trimming, while V, J and clone size come from that table. Found here are around 170,000 clones, roughly 86% of them singletons; the top ten hold around 0.6%. Material for sequencing was peripheral blood. This TCR derives from a man between 60 and 75 years old with COVID-19, enrolled during active disease.

CDR3 loop: CASSVDAGGQETQYF. DNA for the CDR3: TGTGCCAGCAGCGTGGACGCGGGGGGCCAAGAGACCCAGTACTTC. V is TRBV9 and J is TRBJ2-5, with 8 bases that match TRBD2. The ends lost 2 bases at V and 1 base at J; junction bases unmatched: 4. The CDR3 is 15 amino acids. The germline V gene encodes CDR1 SGDLS and CDR2 YYNGEE.